The rows below give T cell receptor beta chains drawn from one sample of a study of metastatic and nonmetastatic thyroid tumors. TCRdb re-called the PCR reads via MiXCR. The sample has 25,000 to 30,000 clones; 3.5% to 4.5% are singletons. Input material: blood. Receptor source: a male donor with papillary thyroid cancer or a benign thyroid nodule (not recorded which). Some clones in this sample may be carry-over from other donors' samples. CDR3s include the opening cysteine and the closing phenylalanine or tryptophan. Fields, in order: D gene, V gene, J gene, clone size, CDR3 protein, CDR3 DNA. A D gene is named only where the DNA matches it firmly. Expanded clones are given a class, and other clones once, few, many or no size at all.

>NA|TRBV20-1|TRBJ2-7|few
CSARSGYSYEQYF
TGCAGTGCTAGATCAGGGTACTCCTACGAGCAGTACTTC
>TRBD1|TRBV6-1|TRBJ2-2|NA
CASSEAWKGAYGELFF
TGTGCCAGCAGTGAAGCGTGGAAGGGGGCGTACGGGGAGCTGTTTTTT
>NA|TRBV2|TRBJ2-1|many
CASGLTPAEQFF
TGTGCCAGCGGACTGACACCAGCTGAGCAGTTCTTC
>TRBD2|TRBV7-6|TRBJ2-1|NA
CASSSGLAGALGENEQFF
TGTGCCAGCAGCTCGGGACTAGCGGGAGCGCTGGGGGAGAATGAGCAGTTCTTC
>TRBD2|TRBV20-1|TRBJ2-3|few
CSASGGGLHTDTQYF
TGCAGTGCTAGTGGGGGGGGACTTCACACAGATACGCAGTATTTT
>NA|TRBV6-1|TRBJ1-3|NA
CASCEGLGNTIYF
TGTGCCAGCTGCGAGGGACTGGGAAACACCATATATTTT
>NA|TRBV13|TRBJ2-5|many
CASSLRPRDFRQGETQYF
TGTGCCAGCAGCTTAAGGCCCCGGGACTTTCGACAGGGAGAGACCCAGTACTTC
>NA|TRBV5-1|TRBJ1-2|many
CASSPNSASNYGYTF
TGCGCCAGCAGCCCGAACAGTGCCTCTAACTATGGCTACACCTTC
>TRBD2|TRBV6-2/TRBV6-3|TRBJ2-1|NA
CASTYNRLAAKYNEQFF
TGTGCCAGCACTTATAATCGACTAGCGGCAAAGTACAATGAGCAGTTCTTC
>NA|TRBV6-2/TRBV6-3|TRBJ1-1|few
CASSPWTAPEAFF
TGTGCCAGCAGTCCCTGGACAGCTCCTGAAGCTTTCTTT
>NA|TRBV6-2/TRBV6-3|TRBJ1-4|few
CASSARFGKLFF
TGTGCCAGCAGTGCGCGATTCGGAAAACTGTTTTTT
>NA|TRBV6-1|TRBJ1-1|medium-sized
CASSSTESNTEAFF
TGTGCCAGCAGTAGTACGGAGAGTAACACTGAAGCTTTCTTT
>TRBD2|TRBV28|TRBJ2-5|NA
CSTWTSGGGETQYF
TGTTCCACCTGGACTAGCGGGGGGGGGGAGACCCAGTACTTC
>TRBD2|TRBV2|TRBJ2-3|few
CASSFSGGTDTQYF
TGTGCCAGCAGCTTTAGCGGGGGCACAGATACGCAGTATTTT
>NA|TRBV6-5|TRBJ1-4|many
CASSYSRAHNEKLFF
TGTGCCAGCAGTTACTCGCGAGCTCATAATGAAAAACTGTTTTTT
>NA|TRBV2|TRBJ1-1|many
CASRLNRDITEAFF
TGTGCCAGCAGACTTAACCGGGACATCACTGAAGCTTTCTTT
>NA|TRBV30|TRBJ2-7|many
CAWSVASSYEQYF
TGTGCCTGGAGTGTGGCTAGCTCCTACGAGCAGTACTTC
>TRBD1|TRBV20-1|TRBJ2-3|NA
CSSSPLQGPRSDTQYF
TGCAGTTCTAGTCCGCTACAGGGGCCGCGGTCAGATACGCAGTATTTT
>NA|TRBV3-2|TRBJ1-2|few
CASSQVPGAGVRARYGYTF
TGTGCCAGCAGCCAAGTACCTGGTGCTGGGGTGAGAGCCCGCTATGGCTACACCTTC
>NA|TRBV27|TRBJ2-7|few
CASSLGTGIHEQYF
TGTGCCAGCAGTTTAGGTACAGGGATCCACGAGCAGTACTTC
>TRBD2|TRBV7-9|TRBJ2-5|many
CASSSGRGQETQYF
TGTGCCAGCAGCTCGGGGAGGGGTCAAGAGACCCAGTACTTC
>TRBD2|TRBV11-3|TRBJ2-7|NA
CASGRRLSGGYEQYF
TGTGCCAGCGGCCGACGACTATCGGGAGGCTACGAGCAGTACTTC
>TRBD1|TRBV11-2|TRBJ2-2|medium-sized
CASSFDRVTGELFF
TGTGCCAGCAGCTTCGACAGGGTCACCGGGGAGCTGTTTTTT
>TRBD1|TRBV7-2|TRBJ2-1|many
CASSLDRGNYNEQFF
TGTGCCAGCAGCCTAGACAGGGGGAACTACAATGAGCAGTTCTTC
>TRBD2|TRBV6-2/TRBV6-3|TRBJ2-7|NA
CASSYASGGRGYEQYF
TGTGCCAGCAGTTACGCCTCGGGCGGGAGAGGGTACGAGCAGTACTTC
>NA|TRBV6-1|TRBJ1-2|few
CASSPKPLDGYTF
TGTGCCAGCAGTCCAAAACCTTTAGATGGCTACACCTTC
>TRBD2|TRBV4-1|TRBJ2-1|many
CASSPLRTSGPYNEQFF
TGCGCCAGCAGCCCCCTCCGCACTAGCGGCCCATACAATGAGCAGTTCTTC
>NA|TRBV6-2/TRBV6-3|TRBJ2-7|NA
CASTSRLGLKKEQYF
TGTGCCAGCACCTCAAGGCTGGGACTGAAAAAGGAGCAGTACTTC
>TRBD2|TRBV5-4|TRBJ2-1|many
CASSPGLAGVYNEQFF
TGTGCCAGCAGCCCCGGACTAGCGGGAGTATACAATGAGCAGTTCTTC
>TRBD1|TRBV28|TRBJ2-1|few
CASSLSTGLNEQFF
TGTGCCAGCAGTTTATCGACAGGGTTGAATGAGCAGTTCTTC
>NA|TRBV5-1|TRBJ2-3|many
CASSLNIQGRFDTQYF
TGCGCCAGCAGCTTGAATATACAGGGAAGGTTTGATACGCAGTATTTT
>TRBD2|TRBV2|TRBJ2-1|many
CASSVVPSGRAGNEQFF
TGTGCCAGCAGTGTAGTTCCTAGCGGGAGGGCCGGGAATGAGCAGTTCTTC
>TRBD2|TRBV19|TRBJ2-7|NA
CASNISLAGPYEQYF
TGTGCCAGTAATATCTCACTAGCGGGCCCCTACGAGCAGTACTTC
>TRBD1|TRBV11-3|TRBJ1-1|many
CASSFGGQGFGAFF
TGTGCCAGCAGCTTCGGAGGACAGGGTTTCGGAGCTTTCTTT
>NA|TRBV27|TRBJ1-6|few
CASSFRSPPQGYNSPLHF
TGTGCCAGCAGTTTTAGGAGTCCTCCACAGGGTTACAATTCACCCCTCCACTTT
>TRBD1|TRBV28|TRBJ1-2|NA
CAIQGTGDFRGYTF
TGTGCCATCCAAGGGACAGGGGATTTCCGTGGCTACACCTTC
>NA|TRBV20-1|TRBJ2-6|many
CSARAGAGANVLTF
TGCAGTGCTAGAGCAGGTGCTGGGGCCAACGTCCTGACTTTC
>TRBD1|TRBV20-1|TRBJ1-1|many
CSAGEGALNTEAFF
TGCAGTGCGGGGGAGGGGGCTCTGAACACTGAAGCTTTCTTT